This is a list of T cell receptor beta chains from one sample in a study of T-cell reconstitution after alpha-beta-depleted transplantation in children. TCRdb redid the calling of the PCR reads with MiXCR, one entry per CDR3 protein. The sample records 700,000 to 950,000 distinct CDR3 sequences, approximately 15% being singletons. Sequenced material: PBMCs, mostly from graft donor cells, taken 360 days after TCRalphabeta/CD19-depleted stem cell transplant. Every receptor here comes from a male patient younger than 18 who had a stem cell transplant for acute lymphoblastic leukemia, so the T cells may come from the graft donor. Both conserved end residues are part of each CDR3. The D gene is left open where the match is weak. Clone size is shown for a subset of rows, as once, few, many or a class of expanded clone.

TRBV6-1	TRBD2	TRBJ2-7	NA	CAVRLGLGGEQYF	TGTGCCGTTCGGCTGGGACTAGGGGGCGAGCAGTACTTC
TRBV5-1	NA	TRBJ1-5	few	CASRETVNSNQPQHF	TGCGCCAGCAGGGAAACGGTTAATAGCAATCAGCCCCAGCATTTT
TRBV9	NA	TRBJ1-1	NA	CASSVSGGTEAFF	TGTGCCAGCAGCGTCTCTGGGGGGACTGAAGCTTTCTTT
TRBV20-1	TRBD2	TRBJ2-7	many	CSAPGLAGVGEQYF	TGCAGTGCTCCGGGACTAGCGGGAGTAGGGGAGCAGTACTTC
TRBV6-1	TRBD2	TRBJ2-1	few	CASINSGTRYNEQFF	TGTGCCAGCATCAACTCCGGGACTAGGTACAATGAGCAGTTCTTC
TRBV9	TRBD2	TRBJ2-2	few	CASSVLAGEGTGELFF	TGTGCCAGCAGCGTCTTAGCGGGAGAGGGGACCGGGGAGCTGTTTTTT
TRBV5-1	TRBD2	TRBJ2-5	many	CASSPGTSGIKTQYF	TGCGCCAGCAGCCCGGGAACTAGCGGGATAAAGACCCAGTACTTC
TRBV12-3/TRBV12-4	NA	TRBJ2-7	NA	CASRFDSFPYEQYF	TGTGCCAGCAGATTTGACAGTTTCCCCTACGAGCAGTACTTC
TRBV28	TRBD1	TRBJ1-2	NA	CASNFPGQGAGYGYTF	TGTGCCAGCAACTTCCCGGGACAGGGGGCAGGCTATGGCTACACCTTC
TRBV11-3	NA	TRBJ2-1	few	CASSRQKPFNEQFF	TGTGCCAGCAGCCGACAAAAACCCTTCAATGAGCAGTTCTTC
TRBV20-1	TRBD2	TRBJ2-7	NA	CSARGRTSGSYEQYF	TGCAGTGCTAGAGGGAGAACTAGCGGCTCCTACGAGCAGTACTTC
TRBV6-1	NA	TRBJ2-2	few	CASMPGPDWTGELFF	TGTGCCAGCATGCCCGGGCCCGATTGGACCGGGGAGCTGTTTTTT
TRBV5-1	TRBD1	TRBJ1-1	NA	CASSLAPGTGNTEAFF	TGCGCCAGCAGCTTGGCCCCCGGGACAGGGAACACTGAAGCTTTCTTT
TRBV3-1	NA	TRBJ1-3	few	CASSPLLPFSGNTIYF	TGTGCCAGCAGCCCCCTTCTCCCATTCTCTGGAAACACCATATATTTT
TRBV27	NA	TRBJ2-7	NA	CASSLSGTLYEQYF	TGTGCCAGCAGTTTATCCGGGACACTCTACGAGCAGTACTTC
TRBV29-1	TRBD2	TRBJ2-7	NA	CSVVRATSGRFNSYEQYF	TGCAGCGTTGTTCGGGCCACTAGCGGGAGATTTAACTCCTACGAGCAGTACTTC
TRBV3-1	NA	TRBJ2-5	NA	CASSQGNNQETQYF	TGTGCCAGCAGCCAAGGCAATAACCAAGAGACCCAGTACTTC
TRBV7-6	NA	TRBJ2-5	NA	CASSLRLVGPGETQYF	TGTGCCAGCAGCCTAAGACTAGTTGGGCCAGGGGAGACCCAGTACTTC
TRBV29-1	NA	TRBJ2-2	NA	CSVRERVTGELFF	TGCAGCGTTCGGGAGCGCGTCACCGGGGAGCTGTTTTTT
TRBV13	TRBD2	TRBJ2-1	few	CASSSTPGGNEQFF	TGTGCCAGCAGCTCGACCCCGGGGGGCAATGAGCAGTTCTTC
TRBV2	NA	TRBJ2-2	many	CASSDSGYRAGELFF	TGTGCCAGCAGTGATTCGGGGTATCGGGCCGGGGAGCTGTTTTTT
TRBV7-8	TRBD1	TRBJ2-7	few	CASSLYLGTDFPFSYEQYF	TGTGCCAGCAGCCTCTATCTCGGGACAGACTTTCCTTTCTCCTACGAGCAGTACTTC
TRBV5-1	TRBD1	TRBJ2-7	few	CASSYGQGWYEQYF	TGCGCCAGCAGCTACGGACAGGGTTGGTACGAGCAGTACTTC
TRBV14	TRBD1	TRBJ1-1	NA	CASSRRQGNSEAFF	TGTGCCAGCAGCCGACGACAGGGTAACTCAGAAGCTTTCTTT
TRBV7-2	TRBD2	TRBJ2-1	NA	CASSPPGLAGGSEQFF	TGTGCCAGCAGCCCCCCGGGACTAGCGGGAGGGTCCGAGCAGTTCTTC
TRBV4-2	TRBD2	TRBJ2-2	few	CASSHQRERIGELFF	TGTGCCAGCAGCCACCAGCGGGAGCGTATCGGGGAGCTGTTTTTT
TRBV7-8	NA	TRBJ1-1	few	CASSIRTANTEAFF	TGTGCCAGCAGCATTCGGACAGCGAACACTGAAGCTTTCTTT
TRBV29-1	TRBD2	TRBJ2-1	NA	CSVVTSGRGSYNEQFF	TGCAGCGTAGTGACTAGCGGGAGGGGCTCCTACAATGAGCAGTTCTTC
TRBV4-2	NA	TRBJ2-7	few	CASSHPSSASSYEQYF	TGTGCCAGCAGCCACCCCTCAAGCGCGAGCTCCTACGAGCAGTACTTC
TRBV29-1	NA	TRBJ2-1	NA	CSVTGIEQFF	TGCAGCGTTACGGGGATTGAGCAGTTCTTC
TRBV5-6	TRBD1	TRBJ1-1	NA	CASSADRVVEAFF	TGTGCCAGCAGCGCCGACAGGGTGGTTGAAGCTTTCTTT
TRBV12-3/TRBV12-4	TRBD1	TRBJ1-1	NA	CASSDRGIEAFF	TGTGCCAGCAGCGACAGGGGGATTGAGGCTTTCTTT
TRBV28	NA	TRBJ2-1	many	CANPARGGVQFF	TGTGCCAACCCAGCCAGGGGGGGAGTGCAGTTCTTC
TRBV6-4	NA	TRBJ2-1	NA	CASSDLGSHSYNEQFF	TGTGCCAGCAGCGACCTCGGCTCCCACTCCTACAATGAGCAGTTCTTC
TRBV10-3	TRBD2	TRBJ2-5	NA	CAISESGLAQETQYF	TGTGCCATCAGTGAGTCTGGACTAGCCCAAGAGACCCAGTACTTC
TRBV7-8	NA	TRBJ2-2	NA	CASSSTRVNTGELFF	TGTGCCAGCAGCTCCACTAGGGTGAACACCGGGGAGCTGTTTTTT
TRBV12-3/TRBV12-4	NA	TRBJ1-1	NA	CASSTTAYTEAFF	TGTGCCAGCAGTACTACAGCGTACACTGAAGCTTTCTTT
TRBV24-1	TRBD2	TRBJ2-7	few	CATSDSVSGPSFIYEQYF	TGTGCCACCAGTGATTCGGTTAGCGGGCCCTCGTTCATCTACGAGCAGTACTTC
TRBV12-3/TRBV12-4	NA	TRBJ1-1	NA	CASSPQGIGAFF	TGTGCCAGCAGCCCTCAGGGTATTGGAGCTTTCTTT
TRBV20-1	NA	TRBJ2-7	many	CSARDQGGARGYEQYF	TGCAGTGCTAGAGATCAAGGGGGGGCGCGAGGCTACGAGCAGTACTTC
TRBV4-2	NA	TRBJ1-4	many	CASSQAVQASNEKLFF	TGTGCCAGCAGCCAAGCGGTTCAGGCGTCTAATGAAAAACTGTTTTTT
TRBV7-9	NA	TRBJ1-4	few	CASSLDGVRNEKLFF	TGTGCCAGCAGCTTAGACGGCGTCCGTAATGAAAAACTGTTTTTT
TRBV5-6	NA	TRBJ1-1	many	CASSLGSGAEAFF	TGTGCCAGCAGCTTAGGGTCAGGGGCTGAAGCTTTCTTT
TRBV7-9	TRBD2	TRBJ2-1	NA	CASRNRRESPNNEQFF	TGTGCCAGCAGGAACCGGCGGGAGTCCCCGAACAATGAGCAGTTCTTC
TRBV10-1	TRBD1	TRBJ1-2	many	CASSETGGFGYTF	TGCGCCAGCAGTGAGACAGGGGGCTTTGGCTACACCTTC
TRBV5-1	TRBD2	TRBJ2-5	NA	CASSGGRGREETQYF	TGCGCCAGCAGCGGCGGGAGGGGGCGCGAGGAGACCCAGTACTTC
TRBV10-3	NA	TRBJ2-7	few	CAIRDGPYEQYF	TGTGCCATCAGGGACGGACCCTACGAGCAGTACTTC
TRBV18	NA	TRBJ2-7	NA	CASSPVRAASYEQYF	TGTGCCAGCTCACCAGTTCGGGCGGCCTCCTACGAGCAGTACTTC
TRBV19	NA	TRBJ2-1	many	CASSIGNEQFF	TGTGCCAGCAGCATAGGCAATGAGCAGTTCTTC